These T cell receptor beta chains were read from a single sample in a study of blood T cell repertoires in COVID-19. Repertoires were generated with immunoSEQ multiplex PCR, while TCRdb's copy carries only in-frame clones and drops some. The sample includes 65,000 to 80,000 clones, 82% seen only once; the top ten take 25% to 30%. Sequenced: peripheral blood. These receptors came from a human donor in a cohort sampled during active COVID-19. CDR3s include the opening cysteine and the closing phenylalanine or tryptophan. The order of the fields is J gene, CDR3 length, clone size, V gene, D gene, CDR3 protein, CDR3 DNA. A D gene is named only where the DNA matches it firmly. Expanded clones are given a class, and other clones once, few, many or no size at all.

>TRBJ2-1|13|-|TRBV6-5|TRBD2
CAGGLAGYNEQFF
TGTGCCGGCGGACTAGCGGGCTACAATGAGCAGTTCTTC
>TRBJ1-2|15|-|TRBV18|TRBD1
CASSPRDSFNYGYTF
TGTGCCAGCTCACCCAGGGACAGCTTTAACTATGGCTACACCTTC
>TRBJ2-5|15|-|TRBV19|-
CASRGSGAGQETQYF
TGTGCCAGTAGAGGGTCAGGGGCCGGCCAAGAGACCCAGTACTTC
>TRBJ1-2|13|-|TRBV10-1|TRBD1
CASSKTGSYGYTF
TGCGCCAGCAGTAAGACAGGGAGCTATGGCTACACCTTC
>TRBJ1-5|19|-|TRBV30|-
CAWVGAAVIQKHSNQPQHF
TGTGCCTGGGTTGGGGCAGCCGTAATCCAGAAGCATAGCAATCAGCCCCAGCATTTT
>TRBJ2-1|17|-|TRBV19|TRBD2
CASSILGGGSSYNEQFF
TGTGCCAGTAGTATTCTGGGCGGGGGTAGCTCCTACAATGAGCAGTTCTTC
>TRBJ2-2|14|-|TRBV6-5|TRBD2
CAGYSGGPTGELFF
TGTGCCGGGTATAGCGGGGGGCCCACCGGGGAGCTGTTTTTT
>TRBJ2-7|13|once|TRBV5-1|-
CASSLGGSSGQYF
TGCGCCAGCAGCTTGGGTGGCAGTTCGGGGCAGTACTTC
>TRBJ2-5|14|-|TRBV5-4|TRBD2
CASRGLAGEETQYF
TGTGCCAGCCGTGGACTAGCGGGGGAGGAGACCCAGTACTTC
>TRBJ2-1|14|-|TRBV7-2|TRBD2
CASRSGGTSNEQFF
TGTGCCAGTAGAAGCGGGGGGACATCCAATGAGCAGTTCTTC
>TRBJ1-2|15|-|TRBV5-1|-
CVSSPAAQVLDGYTF
TGCGTCAGCAGCCCCGCAGCTCAGGTACTCGACGGCTACACCTTC
>TRBJ2-2|15|-|TRBV7-9|-
CASSFQTANTGELFF
TGTGCCAGCAGCTTTCAGACAGCGAACACCGGGGAGCTGTTTTTT
>TRBJ1-1|15|once|TRBV5-5|-
CASSWAGTPVTEAFF
TGTGCCAGCAGCTGGGCCGGGACTCCTGTTACTGAAGCTTTCTTT
>TRBJ1-2|15|-|TRBV4-1|-
CASSQVAGPRYGYTF
TGCGCCAGCAGCCAAGTAGCAGGGCCGAGATATGGCTACACCTTC
>TRBJ2-5|16|-|TRBV9|TRBD2
CASSPPGAGREETQYF
TGTGCCAGCAGCCCACCCGGGGCGGGGCGGGAGGAGACCCAGTACTTC
>TRBJ1-1|13|-|TRBV18|-
CASSLTGYYEAFF
TGTGCCAGCTCACTTACAGGGTATTATGAAGCTTTCTTT
>TRBJ1-1|16|-|TRBV6-5|-
CASSYSDASGNTEAFF
TGTGCCAGCAGTTACTCTGATGCCAGCGGGAACACTGAAGCTTTCTTT
>TRBJ1-2|13|-|TRBV12-3/TRBV12-4|-
CASSYRGNYGYTF
TGTGCCAGCAGTTACCGGGGGAACTATGGCTACACCTTC
>TRBJ2-7|16|-|TRBV5-4|-
CASSSAGAPGLDEQYF
TGTGCCAGCAGCTCGGCGGGCGCCCCAGGATTGGACGAGCAGTACTTC
>TRBJ2-1|13|-|TRBV7-3|-
CASSPGGQGEQFF
TGTGCCAGCAGCCCCGGGGGGCAGGGTGAGCAGTTCTTC
>TRBJ2-3|16|-|TRBV3-1/TRBV3-2|TRBD1
CASSGQGALSTDTQYF
TGTGCCAGCAGCGGACAGGGGGCTCTGAGCACAGATACGCAGTATTTT
>TRBJ1-2|14|few|TRBV5-1|TRBD1
CASSTSGTVNGYTF
TGCGCCAGCAGCACTTCCGGGACAGTCAATGGCTACACCTTC
>TRBJ2-7|14|few|TRBV5-1|TRBD2
CASSFQRGVDEQYF
TGCGCCAGCAGCTTCCAGCGGGGGGTGGACGAGCAGTACTTC
>TRBJ2-3|11|-|TRBV11-2|TRBD2
CASSWTSQQYF
TGTGCCAGCAGCTGGACTAGCCAGCAGTATTTT
>TRBJ1-4|15|-|TRBV6-5|TRBD1
CASRSPGQAVGKLFF
TGTGCCAGCAGATCACCCGGACAGGCGGTTGGAAAACTGTTTTTT
>TRBJ2-5|12|-|TRBV5-4|-
CASSLLQETQYF
TGTGCCAGCAGCTTGCTCCAAGAGACCCAGTACTTC
>TRBJ2-2|17|-|TRBV5-1|TRBD2
CASSPGTSGGTPGELFF
TGCGCCAGCAGCCCCGGGACTAGCGGGGGGACCCCCGGGGAGCTGTTTTTT
>TRBJ2-3|14|-|TRBV6-1|-
CASSEAGAGDTQYF
TGTGCCAGCAGTGAGGCAGGGGCGGGAGATACGCAGTATTTT
>TRBJ2-1|14|few|TRBV11-2|TRBD2
CASRRGLADNEQFF
TGTGCCAGCAGGCGGGGACTAGCGGACAATGAGCAGTTCTTC
>TRBJ1-5|17|-|TRBV18|TRBD1
CASSPPGTGRLNQPQHF
TGTGCCAGCTCACCACCGGGGACAGGGCGACTTAATCAGCCCCAGCATTTT
>TRBJ1-5|20|-|TRBV21-1|-
CASSKALYRDRGLCNQPQHF
TGTGCCAGCAGCAAAGCGCTTTATCGGGACAGGGGTCTTTGCAATCAGCCCCAGCATTTT
>TRBJ2-7|14|-|TRBV28|TRBD1
CASSLGQGAREQYF
TGTGCCAGCAGTTTGGGACAGGGGGCAAGGGAGCAGTACTTC
>TRBJ2-7|15|-|TRBV6-2/TRBV6-3|-
CASSRGALSSYEQYF
TGTGCCAGCAGCCGCGGGGCACTTAGCTCCTACGAGCAGTACTTC
>TRBJ1-1|15|few|TRBV4-2|-
CASSQDGSGNTEAFF
TGTGCCAGCAGCCAAGATGGTTCCGGGAACACTGAAGCTTTCTTT
>TRBJ1-3|15|-|TRBV7-8|TRBD1
CASSPWTGAGNTIYF
TGTGCCAGCAGCCCCTGGACAGGGGCTGGAAACACCATATATTTT
>TRBJ1-2|15|-|TRBV30|-
CAWSGTQLALYGYTF
TGTGCCTGGAGTGGTACACAGCTAGCCCTTTATGGCTACACCTTC
>TRBJ2-7|16|-|TRBV5-5|TRBD2
CASSLGTSGGSYEQYF
TGTGCCAGCAGCTTGGGGACCTCGGGGGGCTCCTACGAGCAGTACTTC
>TRBJ2-1|15|-|TRBV5-1|TRBD2
CASSFQRGGKDEQFF
TGCGCCAGCAGCTTCCAACGGGGGGGCAAGGATGAGCAGTTCTTC
>TRBJ2-3|14|few|TRBV5-1|-
CASSWASSSDTQYF
TGCGCCAGCAGCTGGGCTTCTAGCTCAGATACGCAGTATTTT
>TRBJ2-7|14|-|TRBV4-1|TRBD2
CASSLGGGNYEQYF
TGCGCCAGCAGCCTTGGGGGGGGTAACTACGAGCAGTACTTC